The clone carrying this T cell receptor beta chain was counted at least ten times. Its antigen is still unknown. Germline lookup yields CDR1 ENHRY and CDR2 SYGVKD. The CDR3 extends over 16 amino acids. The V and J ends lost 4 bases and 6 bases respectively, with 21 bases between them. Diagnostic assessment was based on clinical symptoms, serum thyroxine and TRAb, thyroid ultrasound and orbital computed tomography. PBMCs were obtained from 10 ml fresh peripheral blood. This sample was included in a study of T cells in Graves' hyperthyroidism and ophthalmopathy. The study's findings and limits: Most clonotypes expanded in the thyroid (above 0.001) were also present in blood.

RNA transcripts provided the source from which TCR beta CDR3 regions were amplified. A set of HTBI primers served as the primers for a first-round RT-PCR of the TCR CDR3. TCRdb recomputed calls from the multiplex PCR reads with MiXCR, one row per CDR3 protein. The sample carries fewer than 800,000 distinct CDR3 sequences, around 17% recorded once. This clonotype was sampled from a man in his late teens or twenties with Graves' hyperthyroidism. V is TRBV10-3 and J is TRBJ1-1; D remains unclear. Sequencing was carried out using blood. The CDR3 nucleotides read TGTGCCATCAGTGGGAGCGGAGAACCCGGAAGTGCTGAAGCTTTCTTT. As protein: CAISGSGEPGSAEAFF.